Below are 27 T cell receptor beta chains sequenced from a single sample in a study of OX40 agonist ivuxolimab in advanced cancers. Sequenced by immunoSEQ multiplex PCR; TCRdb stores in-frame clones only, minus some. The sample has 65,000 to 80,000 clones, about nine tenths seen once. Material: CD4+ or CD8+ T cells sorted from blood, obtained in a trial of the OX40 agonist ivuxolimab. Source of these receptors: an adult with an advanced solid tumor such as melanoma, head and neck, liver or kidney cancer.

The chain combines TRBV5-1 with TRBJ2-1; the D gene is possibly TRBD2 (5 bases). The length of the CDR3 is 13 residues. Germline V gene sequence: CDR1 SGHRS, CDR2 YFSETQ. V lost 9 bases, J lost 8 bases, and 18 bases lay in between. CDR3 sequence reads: CATNSGGSDEQFF. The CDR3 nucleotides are TGCGCCACCAATAGTGGAGGAAGCGATGAGCAGTTCTTC.

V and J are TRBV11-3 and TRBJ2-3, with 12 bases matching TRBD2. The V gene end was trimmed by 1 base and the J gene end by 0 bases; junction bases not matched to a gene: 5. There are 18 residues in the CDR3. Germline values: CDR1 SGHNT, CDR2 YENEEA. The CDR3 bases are TGTGCCAGCAGCTTAGGGCTGCTAGCGGGAGGGAGCACAGATACGCAGTATTTT. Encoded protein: CASSLGLLAGGSTDTQYF. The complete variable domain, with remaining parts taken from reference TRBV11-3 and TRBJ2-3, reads EAGVVQSPRYKIIEKKQPVAFWCNPISGHNTLYWYLQNLGQGPELLIRYENEEAVDDSQLPKDRFSAERLKGVDSTLKIQPAELGDSAVYLCASSLGLLAGGSTDTQYFGPGTRLTVL.

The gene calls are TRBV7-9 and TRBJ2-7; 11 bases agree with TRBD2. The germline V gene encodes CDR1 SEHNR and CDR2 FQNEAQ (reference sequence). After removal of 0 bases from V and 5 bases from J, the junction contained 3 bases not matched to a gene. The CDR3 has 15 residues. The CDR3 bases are TGTGCCAGCAGCTTAGCGACTAGCGGGATCAACGAGCAGTACTTC. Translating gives CASSLATSGINEQYF.

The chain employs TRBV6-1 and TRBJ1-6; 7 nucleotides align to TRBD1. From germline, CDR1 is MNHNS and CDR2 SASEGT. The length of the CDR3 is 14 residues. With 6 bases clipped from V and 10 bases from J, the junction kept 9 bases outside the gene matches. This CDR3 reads CASRGDRVHSPLHF. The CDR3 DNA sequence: TGTGCCAGCAGGGGCGACAGGGTGCACTCACCCCTCCACTTT.

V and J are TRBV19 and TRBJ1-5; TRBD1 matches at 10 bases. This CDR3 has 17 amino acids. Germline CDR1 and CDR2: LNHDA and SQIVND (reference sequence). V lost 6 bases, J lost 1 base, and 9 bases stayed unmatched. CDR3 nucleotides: TGTGCCAGTAGACCGGGGGACAGGGGATTGAGCAATCAGCCCCAGCATTTT. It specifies CASRPGDRGLSNQPQHF.

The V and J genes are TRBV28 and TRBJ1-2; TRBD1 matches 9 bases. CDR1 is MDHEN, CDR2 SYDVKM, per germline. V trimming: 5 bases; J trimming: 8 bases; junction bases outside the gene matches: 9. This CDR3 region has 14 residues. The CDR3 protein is CASSAPTGGGGYTF. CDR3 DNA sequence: TGTGCCAGCAGTGCCCCGACAGGGGGGGGAGGCTACACCTTC.

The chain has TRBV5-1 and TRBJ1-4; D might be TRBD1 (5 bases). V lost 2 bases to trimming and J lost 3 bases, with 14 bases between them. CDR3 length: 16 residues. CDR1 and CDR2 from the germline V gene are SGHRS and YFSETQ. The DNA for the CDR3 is TGCGCCAGCAGCTTTCAGGGTAAAGGGGCTAATGAAAAACTGTTTTTT. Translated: CASSFQGKGANEKLFF.

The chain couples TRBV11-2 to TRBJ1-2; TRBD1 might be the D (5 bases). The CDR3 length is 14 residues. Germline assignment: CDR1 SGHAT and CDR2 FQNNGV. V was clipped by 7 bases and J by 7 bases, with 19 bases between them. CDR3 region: CASTPSGGSGGYTF. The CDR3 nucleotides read TGTGCCAGCACCCCCAGTGGGGGATCGGGTGGCTACACCTTC.

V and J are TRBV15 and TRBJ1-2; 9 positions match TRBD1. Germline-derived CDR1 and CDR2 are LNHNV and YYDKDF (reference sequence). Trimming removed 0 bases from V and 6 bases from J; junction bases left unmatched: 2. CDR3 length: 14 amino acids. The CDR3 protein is CATSREGTGNGYTF. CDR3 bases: TGTGCCACCAGCAGAGAGGGGACAGGGAATGGCTACACCTTC. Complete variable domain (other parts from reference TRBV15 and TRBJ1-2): DAMVIQNPRYQVTQFGKPVTLSCSQTLNHNVMYWYQQKSSQAPKLLFHYYDKDFNNEADTPDNFQSRRPNTSFCFLDIRSPGLGDTAMYLCATSREGTGNGYTFGSGTRLTVV.

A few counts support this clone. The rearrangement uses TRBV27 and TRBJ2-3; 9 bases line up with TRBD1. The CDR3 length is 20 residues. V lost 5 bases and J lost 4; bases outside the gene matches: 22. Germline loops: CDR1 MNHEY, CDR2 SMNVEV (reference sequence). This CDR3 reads CASSNNPGQGPGFFADTQYF. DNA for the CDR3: TGTGCCAGCAGTAATAACCCGGGACAGGGTCCGGGTTTCTTCGCAGATACGCAGTATTTT.

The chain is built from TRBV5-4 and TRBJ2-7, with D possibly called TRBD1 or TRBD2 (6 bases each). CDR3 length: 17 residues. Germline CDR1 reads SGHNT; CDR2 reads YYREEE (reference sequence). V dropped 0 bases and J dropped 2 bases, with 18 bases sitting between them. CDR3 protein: CASSLAGGLPGAYEQYF. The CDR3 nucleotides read TGTGCCAGCAGCTTGGCCGGGGGCCTCCCCGGGGCCTACGAGCAGTACTTC.

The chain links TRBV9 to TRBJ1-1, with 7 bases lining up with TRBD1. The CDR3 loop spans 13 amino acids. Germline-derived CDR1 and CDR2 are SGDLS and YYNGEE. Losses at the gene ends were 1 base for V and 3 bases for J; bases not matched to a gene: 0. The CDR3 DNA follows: TGTGCCAGCAGCGTAAGGGGGCACACTGAAGCTTTCTTT. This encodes CASSVRGHTEAFF.

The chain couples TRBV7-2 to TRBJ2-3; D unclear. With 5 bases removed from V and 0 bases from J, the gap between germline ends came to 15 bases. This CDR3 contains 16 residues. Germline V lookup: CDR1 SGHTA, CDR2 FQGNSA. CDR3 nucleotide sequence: TGTGCCAGCAGCCTTCAACCACCGTCAAGCACAGATACGCAGTATTTT. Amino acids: CASSLQPPSSTDTQYF.

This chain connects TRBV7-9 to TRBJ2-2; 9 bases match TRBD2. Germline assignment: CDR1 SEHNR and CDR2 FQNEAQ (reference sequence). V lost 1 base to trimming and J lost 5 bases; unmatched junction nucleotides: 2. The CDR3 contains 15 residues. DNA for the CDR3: TGTGCCAGCAGCTTAGGGCTAGCGGGGACCGGGGAGCTGTTTTTT. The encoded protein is CASSLGLAGTGELFF.

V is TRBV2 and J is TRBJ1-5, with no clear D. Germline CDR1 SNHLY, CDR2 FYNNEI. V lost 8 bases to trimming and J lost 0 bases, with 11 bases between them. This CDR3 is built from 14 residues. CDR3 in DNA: TGTGCCAGCCGTCAGGCGTCTAGCAATCAGCCCCAGCATTTT. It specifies CASRQASSNQPQHF.

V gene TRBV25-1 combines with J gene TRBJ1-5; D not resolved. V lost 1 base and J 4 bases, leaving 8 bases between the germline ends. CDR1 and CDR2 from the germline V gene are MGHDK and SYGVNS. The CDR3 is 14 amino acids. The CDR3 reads CASSELWGNQPQHF. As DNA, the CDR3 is TGTGCCAGCAGTGAATTATGGGGAAATCAGCCCCAGCATTTT.

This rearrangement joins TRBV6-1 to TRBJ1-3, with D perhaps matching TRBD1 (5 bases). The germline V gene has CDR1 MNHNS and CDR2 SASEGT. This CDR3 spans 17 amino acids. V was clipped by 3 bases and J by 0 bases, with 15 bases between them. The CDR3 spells CASSETVGINSGNTIYF. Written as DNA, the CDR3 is TGTGCCAGCAGTGAGACAGTCGGTATAAACTCTGGAAACACCATATATTTT.

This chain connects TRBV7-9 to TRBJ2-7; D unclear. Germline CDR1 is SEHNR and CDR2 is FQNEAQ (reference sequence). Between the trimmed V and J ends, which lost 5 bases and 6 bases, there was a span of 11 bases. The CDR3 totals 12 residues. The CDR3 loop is CASSPIPGEQYF. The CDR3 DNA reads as TGTGCCAGCAGCCCTATCCCGGGCGAGCAGTACTTC.

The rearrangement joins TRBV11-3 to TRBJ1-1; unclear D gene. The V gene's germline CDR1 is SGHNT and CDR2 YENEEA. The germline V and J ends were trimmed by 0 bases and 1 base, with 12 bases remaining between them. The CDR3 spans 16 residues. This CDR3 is CASSLEPGRANTEAFF. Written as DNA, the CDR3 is TGTGCCAGCAGCTTAGAGCCGGGGAGGGCGAACACTGAAGCTTTCTTT.

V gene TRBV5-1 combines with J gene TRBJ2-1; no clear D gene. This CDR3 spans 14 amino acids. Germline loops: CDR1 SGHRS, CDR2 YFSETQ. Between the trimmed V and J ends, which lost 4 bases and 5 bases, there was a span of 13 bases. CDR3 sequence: CASSVQSENNEQFF. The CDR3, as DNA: TGCGCCAGCAGCGTCCAGTCGGAAAACAATGAGCAGTTCTTC.

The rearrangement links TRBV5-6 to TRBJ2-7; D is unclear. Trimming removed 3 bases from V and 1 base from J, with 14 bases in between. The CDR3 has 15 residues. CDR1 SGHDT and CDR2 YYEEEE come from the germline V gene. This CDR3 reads CASSSYRLRSYEQYF. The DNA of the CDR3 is TGTGCCAGCAGCTCATACCGGTTACGATCCTACGAGCAGTACTTC.

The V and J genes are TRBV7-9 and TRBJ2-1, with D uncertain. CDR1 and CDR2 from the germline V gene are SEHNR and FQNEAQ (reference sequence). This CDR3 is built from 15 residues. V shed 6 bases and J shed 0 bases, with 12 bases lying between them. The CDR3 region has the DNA TGTGCCAGCAGGAGTAGAGAGAGCTCCTACAATGAGCAGTTCTTC. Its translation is CASRSRESSYNEQFF.

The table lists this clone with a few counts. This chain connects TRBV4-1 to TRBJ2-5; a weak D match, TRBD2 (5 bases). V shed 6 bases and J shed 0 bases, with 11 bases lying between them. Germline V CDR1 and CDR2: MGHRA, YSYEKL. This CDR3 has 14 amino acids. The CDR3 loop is CASSGLSYQETQYF. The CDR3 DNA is TGCGCCAGCAGTGGACTTTCGTACCAAGAGACCCAGTACTTC.

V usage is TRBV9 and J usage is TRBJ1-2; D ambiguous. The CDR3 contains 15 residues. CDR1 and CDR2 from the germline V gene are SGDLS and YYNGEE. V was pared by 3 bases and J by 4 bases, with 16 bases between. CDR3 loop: CASSAWAADPYGYTF. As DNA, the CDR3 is TGTGCCAGCAGCGCGTGGGCCGCAGACCCCTATGGCTACACCTTC.

CDR3 amino acids: CASSLGQTRRVTGELFF. The CDR3 DNA reads TGCGCCAGCAGCTTGGGACAAACTAGAAGAGTGACCGGGGAGCTGTTTTTT. V and J are TRBV5-1 and TRBJ2-2; TRBD2 is a possible D gene (5 bases). CDR3 length equals 17 residues. Deletions cut 0 bases from V and 5 bases from J, with 17 bases between. Germline V lookup: CDR1 SGHRS, CDR2 YFSETQ. Using reference TRBV5-1 and TRBJ2-2 for the parts outside the CDR3, the full variable domain is KAGVTQTPRYLIKTRGQQVTLSCSPISGHRSVSWYQQTPGQGLQFLFEYFSETQRNKGNFPGRFSGRQFSNSRSEMNVSTLELGDSALYLCASSLGQTRRVTGELFFGEGSRLTVL.

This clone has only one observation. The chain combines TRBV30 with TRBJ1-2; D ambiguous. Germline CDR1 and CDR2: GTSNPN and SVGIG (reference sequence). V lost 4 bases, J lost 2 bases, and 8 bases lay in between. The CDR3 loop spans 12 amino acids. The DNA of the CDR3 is TGTGCCTGGACCCCGGGAAACTATGGCTACACCTTC. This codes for CAWTPGNYGYTF.

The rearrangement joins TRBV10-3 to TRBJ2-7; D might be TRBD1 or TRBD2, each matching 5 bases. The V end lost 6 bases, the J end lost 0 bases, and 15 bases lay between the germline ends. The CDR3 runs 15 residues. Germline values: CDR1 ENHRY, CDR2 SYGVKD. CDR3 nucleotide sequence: TGTGCCATCAGAACCGGGACCGAGACCTCCTACGAGCAGTACTTC. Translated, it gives CAIRTGTETSYEQYF.